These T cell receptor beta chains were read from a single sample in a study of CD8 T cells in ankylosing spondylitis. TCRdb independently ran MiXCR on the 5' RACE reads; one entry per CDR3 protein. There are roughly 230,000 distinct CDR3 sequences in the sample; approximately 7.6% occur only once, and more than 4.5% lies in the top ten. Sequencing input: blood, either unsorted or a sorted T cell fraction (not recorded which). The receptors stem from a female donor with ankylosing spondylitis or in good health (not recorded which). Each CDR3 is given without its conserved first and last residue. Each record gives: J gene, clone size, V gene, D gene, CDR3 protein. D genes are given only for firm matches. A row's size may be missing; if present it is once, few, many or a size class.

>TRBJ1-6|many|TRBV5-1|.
ASSLEPTKRNSPLH
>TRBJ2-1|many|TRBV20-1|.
SARVDKDYNEQF
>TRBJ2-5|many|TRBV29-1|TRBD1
SAPRQGAGETQY
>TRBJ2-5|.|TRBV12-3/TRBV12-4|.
ASSFRKGRGETQY
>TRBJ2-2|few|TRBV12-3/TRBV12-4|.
ASSLIGKTGELF
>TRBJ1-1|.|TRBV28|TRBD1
ASSLTGGVTEAF
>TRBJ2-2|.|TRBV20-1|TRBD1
SCGQGQGFPGELF
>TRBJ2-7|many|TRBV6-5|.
ASSYAGSGTEQY
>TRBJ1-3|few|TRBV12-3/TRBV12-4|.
ASSYPGFGNTIY
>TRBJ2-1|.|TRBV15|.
ATSPDWYGNEQF
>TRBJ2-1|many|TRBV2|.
ASSELVGNEQF
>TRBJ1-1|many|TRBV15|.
ATSREDVLGAEAF
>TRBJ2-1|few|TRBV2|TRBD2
ASSGTGGPYNEQF
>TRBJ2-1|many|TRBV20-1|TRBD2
SARDGGLARDEQF
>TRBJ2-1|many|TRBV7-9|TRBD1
ASSPQTGGVSYNEQF
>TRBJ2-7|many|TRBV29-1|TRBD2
SVLLGLAGGGEQY
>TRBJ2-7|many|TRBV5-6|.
ASSLSTRRGAFYEQY
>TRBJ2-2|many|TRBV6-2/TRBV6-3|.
ASKRNTGELF
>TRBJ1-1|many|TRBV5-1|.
ASSVTYGNTEAF
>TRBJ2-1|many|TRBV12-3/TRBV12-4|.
ASTLGWDLEQF
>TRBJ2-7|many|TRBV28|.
ASSPQRYEQY
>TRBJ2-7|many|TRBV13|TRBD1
ASTQGQGVDEQY
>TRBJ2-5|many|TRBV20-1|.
SAVAGEETQY
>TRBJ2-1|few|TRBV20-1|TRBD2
SARVGGTSGHNEQF
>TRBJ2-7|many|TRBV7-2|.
ASSLDALYEQY
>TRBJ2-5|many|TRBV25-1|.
ASSELGGITAGRVIETQY
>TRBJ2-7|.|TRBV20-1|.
SARDRTTYEQY